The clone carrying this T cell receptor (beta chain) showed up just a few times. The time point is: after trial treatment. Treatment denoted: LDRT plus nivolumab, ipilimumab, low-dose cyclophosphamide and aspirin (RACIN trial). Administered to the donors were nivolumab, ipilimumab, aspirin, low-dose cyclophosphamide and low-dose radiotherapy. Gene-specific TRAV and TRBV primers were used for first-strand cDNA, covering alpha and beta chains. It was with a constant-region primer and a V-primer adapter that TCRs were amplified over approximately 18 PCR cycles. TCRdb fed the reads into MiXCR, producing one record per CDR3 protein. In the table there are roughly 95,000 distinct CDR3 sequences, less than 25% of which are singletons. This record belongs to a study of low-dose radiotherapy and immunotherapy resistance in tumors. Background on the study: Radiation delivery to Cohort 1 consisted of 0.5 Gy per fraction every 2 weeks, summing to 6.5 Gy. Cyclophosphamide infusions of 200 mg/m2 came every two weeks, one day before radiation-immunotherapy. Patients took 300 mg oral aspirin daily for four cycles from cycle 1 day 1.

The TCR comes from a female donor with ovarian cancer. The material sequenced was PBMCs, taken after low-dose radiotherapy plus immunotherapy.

The CDR3 nucleotides are TGTGCCAGCTCAGAAAGACAGGGGAATCAGCCCCAGCATTTT. Amino acids: CASSERQGNQPQHF. The J gene is TRBJ1-5, the V gene TRBV18, with 8 bases matching TRBD1. V lost 5 bases and J lost 4; bases outside the gene matches: 4. The CDR3 spans 14 residues. CDR1 KGHSH and CDR2 LQKENI come from the germline V gene.